The 10 T cell receptor beta chains reported below all come from one sample, sequenced in a study of T cells in Graves' hyperthyroidism and ophthalmopathy. RNA transcripts were the template for amplifying TCR beta CDR3 regions. The primer set for the first-round RT-PCR of the TCR CDR3 was HTBI. Each CDR3 protein gets one entry after TCRdb re-called the multiplex PCR reads with MiXCR. The profile covers fewer than 250,000 distinct CDR3 sequences, with 16% appearing a single time and around 28% taken by the ten largest. Specimen: blood. The source of these receptors is a woman under 30 with Graves' ophthalmopathy.

This clonotype was observed many times. The CDR3 sequence: CASSSTGGGGNEQYF. CDR3 DNA sequence: TGTGCCAGCAGTTCAACGGGGGGGGGGGGCAACGAGCAGTACTTC. The chain employs TRBV27 and TRBJ2-7; 8 bases align to TRBD2. The CDR3 covers 15 residues. CDR1 and CDR2 (germline): MNHEY, SMNVEV (reference sequence). V lost 4 bases, J lost 5 bases, and 10 bases stayed unmatched.

This clonotype has a count of ten or more. The V call is TRBV20-1, the J call TRBJ2-1; 7 bases align to TRBD2. Germline CDR1 DFQATT, CDR2 SNEGSKA (reference sequence). Losses at the gene ends were 1 base for V and 7 bases for J; bases not matched to a gene: 4. This CDR3 is built from 13 residues. This CDR3 is CSARGPGGNEQFF. Written as DNA, the CDR3 is TGCAGTGCTAGAGGGCCCGGGGGGAATGAGCAGTTCTTC.

In its sample, this clonotype was seen many times. The chain links TRBV7-9 to TRBJ2-3; D gene unclear. CDR1 and CDR2 (germline): SEHNR, FQNEAQ (reference sequence). Trimming stripped 1 base from V and 10 bases from J, with 12 bases between. The CDR3 has 13 residues. CDR3 sequence reads: CASSLEQRTSQYF. Here the CDR3 DNA reads TGTGCCAGCAGCTTAGAACAGCGAACCTCGCAGTATTTT. Complete variable domain (other parts from reference TRBV7-9 and TRBJ2-3): DTGVSQNPRHKITKRGQNVTFRCDPISEHNRLYWYRQTLGQGPEFLTYFQNEAQLEKSRLLSDRFSAERPKGSFSTLEIQRTEQGDSAMYLCASSLEQRTSQYFGPGTRLTVL.

This clonotype was observed a handful of times. A read error is possible here, since a much larger clone lies one base away. The chain couples TRBV2 to TRBJ1-4; no definite D call. The CDR3 extends over 14 amino acids. Germline assignment: CDR1 SNHLY and CDR2 FYNNEI. CDR3 in amino acids: CASSDPATNEKPFF. The DNA for the CDR3 is TGTGCCAGCAGCGACCCTGCAACTAATGAAAAACCGTTTTTT.

The table lists this clonotype with many counts. The V call is TRBV2, the J call TRBJ1-5, with 12 bases identical to TRBD1. CDR3 length: 15 residues. Germline V CDR1 and CDR2: SNHLY, FYNNEI. V dropped 8 bases and J dropped 6; count of bases not matched to a gene: 8. This chain's CDR3 is CASSGTGGAGQPQHF. DNA for the CDR3: TGTGCCAGCTCCGGGACAGGGGGCGCGGGTCAGCCCCAGCATTTT.

This clonotype was found many times. The chain employs TRBV28 and TRBJ1-5, with D possibly TRBD1 on 6 matching bases. V lost 6 bases to trimming and J lost 7 bases, with 16 bases between them. From germline, CDR1 is MDHEN and CDR2 SYDVKM. There are 14 residues in the CDR3. The CDR3 DNA sequence: TGTGCCAGCAGCCGGGACAATCCAACACAGCCCCAGCATTTT. Its protein product is CASSRDNPTQPQHF.

This clonotype was found a few times. A much larger clone lies one base from this, so it may be a read error. The V gene is TRBV30, the J gene TRBJ1-2; no definite D call. The CDR3 length is 12 residues. The germline gives CDR1 GTSNPN, CDR2 SVGIG (reference sequence). The CDR3 nucleotides read TGTGCCCAGTCGCCAGGAAACTATGGCTACGCCTTC. Translation: CAQSPGNYGYAF.

This clonotype has ten or more counts. J is TRBJ1-1 and V is TRBV20-1; D is possibly TRBD1 (5 bases). Germline V gives CDR1 DFQATT, CDR2 SNEGSKA (reference sequence). Between the trimmed V and J ends, which lost 1 base and 3 bases, there was a span of 6 bases. This CDR3 has 12 residues. The DNA for the CDR3 is TGCAGTGCTAGAGCCAGGGACACTGAAGCTTTCTTT. This translates into CSARARDTEAFF.

To note about this clonotype: A single base separates this from a much larger clone, so it may be a read error. The chain combines TRBV7-9 with TRBJ2-7; TRBD1 matches 7 bases. The V gene end was trimmed by 2 bases and the J gene end by 6 bases; junction bases not matched to a gene: 7. Per germline, CDR1 SEHNR and CDR2 FQNEAQ (reference sequence). This CDR3 has 14 amino acids. CDR3 region: CASSLNRGSSEQYF. The CDR3 region has the DNA TGTGCCAGCAGCTTAAACAGGGGATCCAGCGAGCAGTACTTC.

This clonotype occurred many times. The rearrangement joins TRBV20-1 to TRBJ2-3; 8 nucleotides line up with TRBD2. The CDR3 spans 17 residues. Germline CDR1 is DFQATT and CDR2 is SNEGSKA (reference sequence). V lost 2 bases, J lost 0 bases, and 10 bases stayed unmatched. In DNA form, the CDR3 reads TGCAGTGCTAGATGGCGGGGGGCTTATCTTAGCACAGATACGCAGTATTTT. Encoded protein: CSARWRGAYLSTDTQYF.